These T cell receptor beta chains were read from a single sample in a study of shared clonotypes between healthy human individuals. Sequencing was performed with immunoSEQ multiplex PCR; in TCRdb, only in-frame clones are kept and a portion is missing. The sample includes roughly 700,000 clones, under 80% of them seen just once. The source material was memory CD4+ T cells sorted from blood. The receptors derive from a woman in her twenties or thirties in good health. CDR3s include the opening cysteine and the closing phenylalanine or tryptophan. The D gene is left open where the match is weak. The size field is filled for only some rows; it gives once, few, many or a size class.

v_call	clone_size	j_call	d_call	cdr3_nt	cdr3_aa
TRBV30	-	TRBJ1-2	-	TGTGCCTGGAGTGTAATCCGGAGTTATGGCTACACCTTC	CAWSVIRSYGYTF
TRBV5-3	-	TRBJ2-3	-	TGTGCCAGAAGCCACTGGGCGGAGGGGGCAGATACGCAGTATTTT	CARSHWAEGADTQYF
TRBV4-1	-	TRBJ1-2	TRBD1	TGCGCCAGCAGCCAAGGAAGGGGACAGGGTGGCTACACCTTC	CASSQGRGQGGYTF
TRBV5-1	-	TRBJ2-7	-	TGCGCCAGCAGCCCGGGACGTATCGCCTACGAGCAGTACTTC	CASSPGRIAYEQYF
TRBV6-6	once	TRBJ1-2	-	TGTGCCAGCAGTTACGAACAGGGCTATGTAAATGGCTACACCTTC	CASSYEQGYVNGYTF
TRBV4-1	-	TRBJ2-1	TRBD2	TGCGCCAGCAGCTCACCGCGGACTAGCGAAGGCAATGAGCAGTTCTTC	CASSSPRTSEGNEQFF
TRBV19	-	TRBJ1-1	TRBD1	TGTGCCAGTAGTACCTATACAGGGGTAGGAGCTTTCTTT	CASSTYTGVGAFF
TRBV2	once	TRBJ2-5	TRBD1	TGTGCCAGCGGACAGGGGTGGGGAGAGACCCAGTACTTC	CASGQGWGETQYF
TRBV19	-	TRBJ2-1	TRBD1	TGTGCCAGTAGTTCGGACAGGGGGCTCTACAATGAGCAGTTCTTC	CASSSDRGLYNEQFF
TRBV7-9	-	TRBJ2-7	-	TGTGCCAGCGGGCGGGGCCGCGAGCAGTACTTC	CASGRGREQYF
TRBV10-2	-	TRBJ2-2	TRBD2	TGCGCCAGCAGTGACCTAGCGGGGGCCCTAGTGAACACCGGGGAGCTGTTTTTT	CASSDLAGALVNTGELFF
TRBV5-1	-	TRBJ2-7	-	TGCGCCAGCAGCTTGGAACCGGGACAAATCTACGAGCAGTACTTC	CASSLEPGQIYEQYF